Listed here are 7 T cell receptor beta chains from one sample, sequenced in a study of siplizumab effects on memory and regulatory T cells. Sequencing was performed with immunoSEQ multiplex PCR; in TCRdb, only in-frame clones are kept and a portion is missing. The sample includes 90,000 to 120,000 clones, 94% of them seen just once. The sample was Tregs sorted from blood. The receptors were gathered from a human donor in good health.

V gene TRBV7-2 combines with J gene TRBJ2-7, with D perhaps matching TRBD2 (6 bases). The V end lost 5 bases, the J end lost 6 bases, and 17 bases lay between the germline ends. CDR1 and CDR2 (germline): SGHTA, FQGNSA. The CDR3 has 14 amino acids. DNA for the CDR3: TGTGCCAGCAGCCCCCGACTAGTTTCGGGCGAGCAGTACTTC. It codes for CASSPRLVSGEQYF.

This chain joins TRBV5-1 and TRBJ2-3; D gene unclear. Germline V gives CDR1 SGHRS, CDR2 YFSETQ. Trimming took off 3 bases at V and 3 bases at J, with 11 bases between the two ends. This CDR3 contains 14 residues. CDR3 amino acids: CASSWGEWTDTQYF. In DNA form, the CDR3 reads TGCGCCAGCAGCTGGGGTGAATGGACAGATACGCAGTATTTT.

The rearrangement joins TRBV6-5 to TRBJ1-1, with D hard to call. Trimming cost V 0 bases and J 1 base, with 6 bases left between them. CDR1 is MNHEY and CDR2 is SVGAGI in the germline V gene. The CDR3 sequence is 14 residues long. CDR3 in amino acids: CASSYSRGNTEAFF. The CDR3 DNA is TGTGCCAGCAGTTACTCTAGAGGGAACACTGAAGCTTTCTTT.

The rearrangement links TRBV9 to TRBJ2-1; 7 nucleotides agree with TRBD2. There are 17 residues in the CDR3. The ends lost 4 bases at V and 6 bases at J; junction bases unmatched: 16. CDR1 and CDR2 from the germline V gene are SGDLS and YYNGEE. CDR3 DNA sequence: TGTGCCAGCAGCCCCCCCTCCCTCGTCTGGGGGGGCAATGAGCAGTTCTTC. Its translation: CASSPPSLVWGGNEQFF.

The chain employs TRBV15 and TRBJ1-1; 7 bases line up with TRBD1. The CDR3 extends over 15 amino acids. The germline CDR1 and CDR2 sequences are LNHNV and YYDKDF (reference sequence). J lost 1 base, V lost 3 bases, and 5 bases had no gene match. The CDR3 here is CATSSWGQRNTEAFF. CDR3 coding DNA: TGTGCCACCAGCAGTTGGGGACAGCGGAACACTGAAGCTTTCTTT.

This clone occurred once. V gene TRBV5-1 combines with J gene TRBJ2-7; 7 bases are a match to TRBD2. CDR3 length equals 14 residues. Germline V gene data show CDR1 as SGHRS and CDR2 as YFSETQ. With V trimmed by 7 bases and J by 2 bases, 9 bases remained unmatched. CDR3 residues: CASASTSRTYEQYF. The DNA for the CDR3 is TGCGCCAGCGCTTCGACTAGCAGGACCTACGAGCAGTACTTC.

CDR3 sequence: CAWGIQGEVQPQHF. CDR3 sequence (DNA): TGTGCCTGGGGAATACAGGGGGAGGTTCAGCCCCAGCATTTT. This chain joins TRBV30 and TRBJ1-5; 8 bases line up with TRBD1. The CDR3 extends over 14 amino acids. Germline V gene lookup returns CDR1 GTSNPN and CDR2 SVGIG (reference sequence). Unmatched junction bases numbered 9, after V lost 5 bases and J lost 6 bases.